Listed below are T cell receptor beta chains from one sample, sequenced in a study of blood T cell repertoires in COVID-19. Produced via immunoSEQ multiplex PCR; TCRdb's table is partial and in-frame only. The data show 95,000 to 150,000 clones, 80% to 85% seen once. The specimen was PBMCs or T cells enriched from blood (not recorded which). These receptor sequences come from a woman aged 25 to 39 who had recovered from COVID-19. CDR3s include the opening cysteine and the closing phenylalanine or tryptophan. A D gene is named only where the DNA matches it firmly. Not every row has a clone size; where given, it reads once, few, many or a size class.

j_gene | d_gene | abundance | v_gene | CDR3aa | CDR3nt
TRBJ2-7 | TRBD1 | NA | TRBV9 | CASSVQDRGDHEQYF | TGTGCCAGCAGCGTACAGGACAGGGGGGACCACGAGCAGTACTTC
TRBJ1-1 | TRBD1 | NA | TRBV5-5 | CASSRPGQGASNTEAFF | TGTGCCAGCAGCAGACCGGGACAGGGGGCCTCGAACACTGAAGCTTTCTTT
TRBJ1-1 | NA | NA | TRBV15 | CATSARGGPSNTEAFF | TGTGCCACCAGCGCGAGGGGGGGCCCTTCGAACACTGAAGCTTTCTTT
TRBJ2-7 | TRBD2 | NA | TRBV7-6 | CASSLQASGPYEQYF | TGTGCCAGCAGCTTACAGGCTAGCGGACCCTACGAGCAGTACTTC
TRBJ2-1 | TRBD2 | NA | TRBV7-3 | CASSPSGTRHNEQFF | TGTGCCAGCAGCCCGTCCGGGACTAGGCACAATGAGCAGTTCTTC
TRBJ2-7 | NA | NA | TRBV28 | CASTSSRAYEQYF | TGTGCCAGCACCAGCAGCAGGGCCTACGAGCAGTACTTC
TRBJ1-2 | NA | NA | TRBV18 | CASSPPQRTVTARDGYTF | TGTGCCAGCTCACCACCGCAGCGAACGGTAACGGCCCGGGATGGCTACACCTTC
TRBJ1-1 | NA | NA | TRBV19 | CASSTRGTEAFF | TGTGCCAGTAGTACCCGCGGGACTGAAGCTTTCTTT
TRBJ2-7 | NA | NA | TRBV5-1 | CASSVSQGGTFYEQYF | TGCGCCAGCAGCGTGTCGCAGGGCGGAACCTTCTACGAGCAGTACTTC
TRBJ2-7 | NA | NA | TRBV7-9 | CASSLLGVGDEQYF | TGTGCCAGCAGCTTACTTGGGGTAGGGGACGAGCAGTACTTC
TRBJ2-3 | NA | few | TRBV6-2/TRBV6-3 | CASSYGQATDTQYF | TGTGCCAGCAGTTACGGGCAGGCCACAGATACGCAGTATTTT
TRBJ1-1 | TRBD1 | NA | TRBV7-2 | CASSFLRTGVEAFF | TGTGCCAGCAGTTTCCTTCGGACAGGCGTTGAAGCTTTCTTT
TRBJ2-1 | TRBD2 | NA | TRBV9 | CASSVGSGLAGQSSYNEQFF | TGTGCCAGCAGCGTAGGTTCCGGACTAGCGGGCCAAAGCTCCTACAATGAGCAGTTCTTC
TRBJ2-2 | NA | NA | TRBV6-4 | CASSDSGLNTGELFF | TGTGCCAGCAGTGACTCGGGACTGAACACCGGGGAGCTGTTTTTT
TRBJ1-1 | NA | NA | TRBV5-1 | CASSPGVTGTEAFF | TGCGCCAGCAGCCCCGGGGTTACGGGCACTGAAGCTTTCTTT
TRBJ1-2 | NA | NA | TRBV19 | CASSYREFNYGYTF | TGTGCCAGTAGTTACAGGGAATTCAACTATGGCTACACCTTC
TRBJ1-2 | NA | NA | TRBV10-1 | CASPTTNYGYTF | TGCGCCAGCCCGACAACTAACTATGGCTACACCTTC
TRBJ1-4 | NA | NA | TRBV15 | CATSRAEEKLFF | TGTGCCACCAGCAGAGCCGAGGAAAAACTGTTTTTT
TRBJ2-1 | TRBD2 | NA | TRBV4-3 | CASSPAGVGGNEQFF | TGCGCCAGCAGCCCAGCGGGAGTCGGGGGCAATGAGCAGTTCTTC
TRBJ2-3 | NA | NA | TRBV4-1 | CASSPQVQKTDTQYF | TGCGCCAGCAGCCCACAAGTACAGAAGACAGATACGCAGTATTTT
TRBJ1-5 | TRBD1 | once | TRBV4-2 | CASSQDYRGRNQPQHF | TGTGCCAGCAGCCAAGATTACAGGGGGCGGAATCAGCCCCAGCATTTT
TRBJ2-1 | TRBD2 | NA | TRBV18 | CASSPASGGTYNEQFF | TGTGCCAGCTCACCGGCCAGCGGGGGCACCTACAATGAGCAGTTCTTC
TRBJ1-4 | NA | NA | TRBV30 | CAWSVESGLFF | TGTGCCTGGAGTGTGGAATCGGGGCTGTTTTTT
TRBJ1-2 | NA | NA | TRBV4-3 | CASSQILLGSNYGYTF | TGCGCCAGCAGCCAAATCCTACTAGGGTCTAACTATGGCTACACCTTC
TRBJ2-1 | TRBD2 | NA | TRBV7-3 | CASSLTGLAGFNEQFF | TGTGCCAGCAGCTTAACCGGACTAGCGGGGTTCAATGAGCAGTTCTTC
TRBJ1-1 | NA | NA | TRBV28 | CASRLQGWNTEAFF | TGTGCCAGCAGGCTGCAGGGTTGGAACACTGAAGCTTTCTTT
TRBJ2-1 | NA | NA | TRBV11-3 | CASSPGLRGRNEQFF | TGTGCCAGCAGCCCGGGACTCAGGGGGAGGAATGAGCAGTTCTTC
TRBJ2-1 | TRBD2 | few | TRBV30 | CAWSRGGLSYNEQFF | TGTGCCTGGAGTCGCGGGGGGCTCTCCTACAATGAGCAGTTCTTC
TRBJ2-5 | NA | NA | TRBV15 | CATSRSTAWQTQYF | TGTGCCACCAGCAGGTCGACAGCCTGGCAGACCCAGTACTTC
TRBJ1-3 | NA | NA | TRBV2 | CASSESPGTTGNTIYF | TGTGCCAGCAGTGAAAGCCCGGGGACAACGGGGAACACCATATATTTT
TRBJ2-3 | TRBD2 | many | TRBV27 | CASSSRTSGRFSLDTQYF | TGTGCCAGCAGTTCACGGACTAGCGGGAGGTTCTCTTTAGATACGCAGTATTTT
TRBJ2-7 | TRBD1 | NA | TRBV11-2 | CASSLDRWGEQYF | TGTGCCAGCAGCTTGGACAGGTGGGGCGAGCAGTACTTC
TRBJ2-1 | NA | NA | TRBV29-1 | CSVEGSQYNEQFF | TGCAGCGTTGAGGGGAGTCAATACAATGAGCAGTTCTTC
TRBJ1-2 | NA | NA | TRBV28 | CASSTTGPSYGYTF | TGTGCCAGCAGTACCACAGGACCCTCCTATGGCTACACCTTC
TRBJ1-5 | NA | NA | TRBV27 | CASSFHRSIGPQHF | TGTGCCAGCAGTTTTCACAGGTCAATAGGGCCCCAGCATTTT
TRBJ2-1 | TRBD2 | NA | TRBV7-3 | CASSPKPGGNEQFF | TGTGCCAGCAGCCCTAAGCCGGGGGGCAATGAGCAGTTCTTC
TRBJ1-1 | TRBD1 | NA | TRBV28 | CASIRQGSEAFF | TGTGCCAGCATCAGACAGGGTTCCGAAGCTTTCTTT
TRBJ2-2 | NA | NA | TRBV7-3 | CASSLQMFANTGELFF | TGTGCCAGCAGCCTTCAGATGTTCGCGAACACCGGGGAGCTGTTTTTT
TRBJ2-2 | NA | NA | TRBV27 | CASRTTTAANTGELFF | TGTGCCAGCAGGACGACGACAGCCGCGAACACCGGGGAGCTGTTTTTT
TRBJ1-5 | NA | NA | TRBV4-2 | CASSRQSNQPQHF | TGTGCCAGCAGCCGGCAGTCCAATCAGCCCCAGCATTTT
TRBJ1-3 | TRBD1 | NA | TRBV5-1 | CASSPRTGGPGNTIYF | TGCGCCAGCAGCCCAAGGACAGGGGGCCCTGGAAACACCATATATTTT
TRBJ1-5 | NA | NA | TRBV6-2/TRBV6-3 | CASSSQGAQPQHF | TGTGCCAGCAGTTCCCAGGGTGCCCAGCCCCAGCATTTT
TRBJ1-2 | TRBD1 | NA | TRBV28 | CASSLTWTGTNYGYTF | TGTGCCAGCAGTTTGACCTGGACAGGGACTAACTATGGCTACACCTTC